The entry below gives a single T cell receptor (beta chain) sequence along with its context. Its antigen is not known. The sample carries other DNA sequences with the same CDR3. Measured with immunoSEQ multiplex PCR; TCRdb has only the in-frame clones, and not every one. The repertoire holds 71,000 or so clones, with about 85% as singletons. Germline CDR1 is ENHRY and CDR2 is SYGVKD. CDR3 length equals 15 residues. The V gene end was trimmed by 4 bases and the J gene end by 5 bases; junction bases not matched to a gene: 8. This sample was taken from a study of OX40 agonist ivuxolimab in advanced cancers. General observations from the study: Partial responders at 0.1-3.0 mg/kg had among the lowest clonal expansion. At doses 0.1 to 3.0 mg/kg, CD4+ and CD8+ clones expanded.

This chain uses TRBV10-3 with TRBJ1-5; the match to TRBD1 covers 7 bases. The sequenced sample was CD4+ or CD8+ T cells sorted from blood, obtained in a trial of the OX40 agonist ivuxolimab. The TCR comes from an adult with an advanced solid tumor such as melanoma, head and neck, liver or kidney cancer. As DNA, the CDR3 is TGTGCCATCAGTGGTGGGACAGTCGACGATCAGCCCCAGCATTTT. Translated, it gives CAISGGTVDDQPQHF.